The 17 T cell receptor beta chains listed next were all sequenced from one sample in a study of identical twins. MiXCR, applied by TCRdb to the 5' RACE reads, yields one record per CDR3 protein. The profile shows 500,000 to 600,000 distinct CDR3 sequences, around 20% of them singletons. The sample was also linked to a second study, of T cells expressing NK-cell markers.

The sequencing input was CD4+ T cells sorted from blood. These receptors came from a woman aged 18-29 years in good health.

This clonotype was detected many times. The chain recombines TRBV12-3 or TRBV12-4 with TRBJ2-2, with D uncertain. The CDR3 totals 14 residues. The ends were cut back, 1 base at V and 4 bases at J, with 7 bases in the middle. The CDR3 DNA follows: TGTGCCAGCAGTTTAGAACAGCCCACCGGGGAGCTGTTTTTT. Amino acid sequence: CASSLEQPTGELFF.

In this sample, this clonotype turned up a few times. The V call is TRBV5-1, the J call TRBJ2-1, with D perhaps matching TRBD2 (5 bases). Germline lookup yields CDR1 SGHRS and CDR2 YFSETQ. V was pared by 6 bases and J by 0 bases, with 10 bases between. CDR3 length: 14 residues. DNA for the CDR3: TGCGCCAGCAACCCAAGCGGCTCCTACAATGAGCAGTTCTTC. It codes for CASNPSGSYNEQFF. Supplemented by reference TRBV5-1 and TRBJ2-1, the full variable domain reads KAGVTQTPRYLIKTRGQQVTLSCSPISGHRSVSWYQQTPGQGLQFLFEYFSETQRNKGNFPGRFSGRQFSNSRSEMNVSTLELGDSALYLCASNPSGSYNEQFFGPGTRLTVL.

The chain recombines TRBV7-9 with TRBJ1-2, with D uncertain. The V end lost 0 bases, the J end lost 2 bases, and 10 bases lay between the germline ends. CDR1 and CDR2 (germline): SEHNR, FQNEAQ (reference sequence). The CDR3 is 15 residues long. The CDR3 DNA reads TGTGCCAGCAGCTTAGCGTTAAGTTCCAACTATGGCTACACCTTC. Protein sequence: CASSLALSSNYGYTF. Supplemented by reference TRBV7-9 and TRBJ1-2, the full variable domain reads DTGVSQNPRHKITKRGQNVTFRCDPISEHNRLYWYRQTLGQGPEFLTYFQNEAQLEKSRLLSDRFSAERPKGSFSTLEIQRTEQGDSAMYLCASSLALSSNYGYTFGSGTRLTVV.

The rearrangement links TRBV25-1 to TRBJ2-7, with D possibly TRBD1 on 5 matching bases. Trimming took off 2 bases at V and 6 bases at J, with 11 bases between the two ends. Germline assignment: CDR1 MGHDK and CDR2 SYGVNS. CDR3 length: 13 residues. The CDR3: CASSEAGRGEQYF. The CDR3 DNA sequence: TGTGCCAGCAGTGAAGCAGGAAGGGGCGAGCAGTACTTC.

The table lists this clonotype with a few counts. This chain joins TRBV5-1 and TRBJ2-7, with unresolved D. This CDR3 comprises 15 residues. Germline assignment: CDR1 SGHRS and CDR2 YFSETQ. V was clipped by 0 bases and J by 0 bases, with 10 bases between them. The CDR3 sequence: CASSLDSRSSYEQYF. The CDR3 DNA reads TGCGCCAGCAGCTTGGATAGCAGGAGCTCCTACGAGCAGTACTTC.

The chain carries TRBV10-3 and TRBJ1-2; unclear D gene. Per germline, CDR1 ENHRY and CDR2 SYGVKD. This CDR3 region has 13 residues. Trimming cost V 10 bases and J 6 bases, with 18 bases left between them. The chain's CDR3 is CATRTDLLDGYTF. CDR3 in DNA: TGTGCCACTCGGACGGACCTCTTAGATGGCTACACCTTC.

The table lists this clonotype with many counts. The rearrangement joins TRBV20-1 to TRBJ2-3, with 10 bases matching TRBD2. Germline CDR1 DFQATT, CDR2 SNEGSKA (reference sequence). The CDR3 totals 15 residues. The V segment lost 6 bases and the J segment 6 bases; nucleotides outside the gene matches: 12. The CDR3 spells CSATPSGRARDTQYF. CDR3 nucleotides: TGCAGTGCCACCCCCAGCGGGAGGGCCCGGGATACGCAGTATTTT.

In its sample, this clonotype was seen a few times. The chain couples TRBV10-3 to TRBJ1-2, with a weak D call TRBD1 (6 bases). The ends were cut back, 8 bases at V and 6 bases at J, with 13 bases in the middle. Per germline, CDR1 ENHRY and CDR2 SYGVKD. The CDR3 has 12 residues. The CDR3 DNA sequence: TGTGCCATCGAGGGGGGTGGTAATGGCTACACCTTC. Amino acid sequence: CAIEGGGNGYTF.

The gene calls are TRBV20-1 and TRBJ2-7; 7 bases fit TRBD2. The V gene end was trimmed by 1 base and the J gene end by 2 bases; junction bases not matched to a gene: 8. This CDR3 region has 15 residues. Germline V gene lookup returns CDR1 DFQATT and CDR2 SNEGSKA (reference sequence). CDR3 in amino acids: CSARGGRAIAYEQYF. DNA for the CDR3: TGCAGTGCTAGAGGGGGGAGGGCCATTGCCTACGAGCAGTACTTC.

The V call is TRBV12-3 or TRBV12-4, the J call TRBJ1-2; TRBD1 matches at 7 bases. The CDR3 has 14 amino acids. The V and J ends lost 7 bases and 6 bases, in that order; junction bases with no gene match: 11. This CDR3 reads CASNLLQGRDGYTF. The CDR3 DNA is TGTGCCAGCAACCTCCTACAGGGGAGGGATGGCTACACCTTC.

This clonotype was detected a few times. CDR3 sequence reads: CASSEGQGVTDTQYF. The CDR3 region has the DNA TGCGCCAGCAGTGAGGGACAGGGGGTGACAGATACGCAGTATTTT. This chain uses TRBV10-1 with TRBJ2-3; 10 nucleotides align to TRBD1. The CDR3 length is 15 residues. J gave up 3 bases and V 2 bases, and 2 bases lay outside the gene matches. CDR1 is WNHNN and CDR2 is SYGVQD in the germline V gene (reference sequence).

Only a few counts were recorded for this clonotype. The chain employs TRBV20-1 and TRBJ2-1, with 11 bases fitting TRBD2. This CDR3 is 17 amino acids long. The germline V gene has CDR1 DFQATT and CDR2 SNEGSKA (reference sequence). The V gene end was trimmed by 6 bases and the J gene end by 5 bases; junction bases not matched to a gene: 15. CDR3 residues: CSAAGLAERITNNEQFF. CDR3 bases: TGCAGTGCAGCGGGACTAGCGGAACGAATTACTAACAATGAGCAGTTCTTC.

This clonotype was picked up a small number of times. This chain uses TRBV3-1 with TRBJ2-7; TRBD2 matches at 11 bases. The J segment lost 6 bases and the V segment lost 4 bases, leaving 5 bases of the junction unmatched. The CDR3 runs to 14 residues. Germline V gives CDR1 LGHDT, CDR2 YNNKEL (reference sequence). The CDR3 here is CASSLTSGRGEQYF. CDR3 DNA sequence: TGTGCCAGCAGCCTTACTAGCGGGAGAGGCGAGCAGTACTTC.

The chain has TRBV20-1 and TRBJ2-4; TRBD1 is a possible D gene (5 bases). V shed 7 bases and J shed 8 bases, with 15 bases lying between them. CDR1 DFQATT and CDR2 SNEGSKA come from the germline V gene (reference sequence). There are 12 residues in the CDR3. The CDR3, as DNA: TGCAGTGGCCGAAAAGGGGTTGACATTCAGTACTTC. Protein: CSGRKGVDIQYF.

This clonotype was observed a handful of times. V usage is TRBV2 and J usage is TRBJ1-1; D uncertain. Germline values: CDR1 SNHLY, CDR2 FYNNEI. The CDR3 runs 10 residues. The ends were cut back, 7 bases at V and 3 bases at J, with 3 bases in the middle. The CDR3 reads CASKDTEAFF. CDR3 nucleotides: TGTGCCAGCAAGGACACTGAAGCTTTCTTT.

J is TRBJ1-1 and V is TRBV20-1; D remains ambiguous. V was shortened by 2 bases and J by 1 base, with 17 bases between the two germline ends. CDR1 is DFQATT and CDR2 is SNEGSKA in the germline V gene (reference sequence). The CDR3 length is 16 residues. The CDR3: CSARSGKGRSNTEAFF. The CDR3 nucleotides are TGCAGTGCTAGATCCGGTAAAGGACGTTCGAACACTGAAGCTTTCTTT.

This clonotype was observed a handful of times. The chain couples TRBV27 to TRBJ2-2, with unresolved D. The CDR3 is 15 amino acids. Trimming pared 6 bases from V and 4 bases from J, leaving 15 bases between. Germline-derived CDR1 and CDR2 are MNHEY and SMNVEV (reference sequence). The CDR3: CASRYRQPGTGELFF. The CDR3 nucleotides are TGTGCCAGCAGATACAGACAACCCGGCACCGGGGAGCTGTTTTTT.